These 26 T cell receptor beta chains were all obtained from the same sample, sequenced in a study of radiotherapy plus CTLA-4 blockade in lung cancer. Profiled with immunoSEQ multiplex PCR; TCRdb holds only in-frame clones, not every one. The sample records about 40,000 clones, 79% being singletons. The specimen was peripheral blood, collected from a patient treated with radiotherapy plus ipilimumab. These receptors all come from a human donor with non-small cell lung cancer that progressed on radiotherapy plus ipilimumab.

The chain joins TRBV9 to TRBJ2-3; D ambiguous. Germline CDR1 is SGDLS and CDR2 is YYNGEE. The V end was cut by 2 bases, the J end by 1 base, with 8 bases between. The CDR3 spans 14 residues. CDR3 in amino acids: CASSVFPGTDTQYF. The DNA of the CDR3 is TGTGCCAGCAGCGTCTTTCCGGGCACAGATACGCAGTATTTT.

This clone has just one count. V usage is TRBV6-5 and J usage is TRBJ2-2, with D possibly TRBD2 on 6 matching bases. Germline V gene sequence: CDR1 MNHEY, CDR2 SVGAGI. CDR3 length: 15 amino acids. V was cut by 1 base and J by 1 base, with 7 bases left in between. CDR3 amino acids: CASSYYGGNTGELFF. Here the CDR3 DNA reads TGTGCCAGCAGTTACTACGGGGGGAACACCGGGGAGCTGTTTTTT.

The rearrangement uses TRBV10-3 and TRBJ1-2; D is ambiguous. V gave up 4 bases and J gave up 4 bases, with 10 bases separating them. The CDR3 has 13 amino acids. Germline V gives CDR1 ENHRY, CDR2 SYGVKD. The CDR3: CAISGAGSYGYTF. The CDR3 DNA follows: TGTGCCATCAGTGGGGCAGGCTCCTATGGCTACACCTTC.

V usage is TRBV7-3 and J usage is TRBJ2-1, with D hard to call. CDR3 length equals 15 residues. V was pared by 2 bases and J by 5 bases, with 13 bases between. Germline assignment: CDR1 SGHTA and CDR2 FQGTGA. CDR3 nucleotides: TGTGCCAGCAGCTTATCTAGTTGGTCGAACAATGAGCAGTTCTTC. It yields the protein CASSLSSWSNNEQFF.

The rearrangement uses TRBV29-1 and TRBJ2-7, with 8 bases lining up with TRBD1. This CDR3 is 15 amino acids long. The V gene's germline CDR1 is SQVTM and CDR2 ANQGSEA. J gave up 0 bases and V 7 bases, and 11 bases lay outside the gene matches. The CDR3 sequence is CSATGGGTGSYEQYF. CDR3 nucleotides: TGCAGCGCTACCGGAGGAGGGACAGGCTCCTACGAGCAGTACTTC.

The chain couples TRBV7-3 to TRBJ2-3, with 8 bases lining up with TRBD2. Germline V gene data show CDR1 as SGHTA and CDR2 as FQGTGA. After removal of 1 base from V and 7 bases from J, the junction contained 7 bases not matched to a gene. This CDR3 is 15 amino acids long. The CDR3 nucleotides read TGTGCCAGCAGCTTAATGACGGGGGGGATCCATACGCAGTATTTT. This translates into CASSLMTGGIHTQYF. The full variable domain, in which reference TRBV7-3 and TRBJ2-3 provide the parts outside the CDR3, is GAGVSQTPSNKVTEKGKYVELRCDPISGHTALYWYRQSLGQGPEFLIYFQGTGAADDSGLPNDRFFAVRPEGSVSTLKIQRTERGDSAVYLCASSLMTGGIHTQYFGPGTRLTVL.

The chain carries TRBV4-1 and TRBJ1-1; TRBD1 might be the D (6 bases). With 3 bases removed from V and 5 bases from J, the gap between germline ends came to 16 bases. CDR3 length: 15 residues. CDR1 is MGHRA and CDR2 is YSYEKL in the germline V gene. CDR3 amino acids: CASSQLPGGGTEAFF. The CDR3 bases are TGCGCCAGCAGCCAGCTCCCGGGGGGCGGGACTGAAGCTTTCTTT.

V usage is TRBV6-1 and J usage is TRBJ2-7; D is perhaps TRBD1 (6 bases). Germline CDR1 is MNHNS and CDR2 is SASEGT. The CDR3 runs 13 residues. Between the trimmed V and J ends, which lost 5 bases and 6 bases, there was a span of 14 bases. The CDR3 loop reads CASSSQGSVEQYF. CDR3 coding DNA: TGTGCCAGCAGTTCCCAGGGGTCAGTCGAGCAGTACTTC.

V is TRBV12-5 and J is TRBJ2-3; the D gene is possibly TRBD2 (7 bases). The V gene's germline CDR1 is LGHNT and CDR2 FRNRAP. The CDR3 is 15 amino acids. V dropped 5 bases and J dropped 3 bases, with 15 bases sitting between them. The CDR3 loop reads CASGHGGGGTDTQYF. DNA of the CDR3: TGTGCTAGTGGTCACGGGGGCGGGGGAACAGATACGCAGTATTTT.

The chain has TRBV7-3 and TRBJ2-3; D is possibly TRBD1 (6 bases). CDR3 size: 14 residues. The ends were cut back, 2 bases at V and 1 base at J, with 7 bases in the middle. The V gene's germline CDR1 is SGHTA and CDR2 FQGTGA. The CDR3 sequence is CASSLHRGTDTQYF. The DNA for the CDR3 is TGTGCCAGCAGCTTACACAGGGGCACAGATACGCAGTATTTT.

This clone was detected a few times. The chain combines TRBV30 with TRBJ1-3; 7 bases map to TRBD1. Germline-derived CDR1 and CDR2 are GTSNPN and SVGIG (reference sequence). After removal of 4 bases from V and 0 bases from J, the junction contained 18 bases not matched to a gene. The CDR3 covers 19 residues. The CDR3 loop is CAWTLRKGARRRSGNTIYF. The CDR3 nucleotides read TGTGCCTGGACCCTAAGGAAGGGGGCGAGACGACGCTCTGGAAACACCATATATTTT.

This chain joins TRBV19 and TRBJ1-5; TRBD1 is a possible D gene (5 bases). CDR1 is LNHDA and CDR2 is SQIVND in the germline V gene (reference sequence). Between the trimmed V and J ends, which lost 5 bases and 9 bases, there was a span of 14 bases. CDR3 length: 13 amino acids. This CDR3 is CASSLPMGGPQHF. The CDR3 nucleotides are TGTGCCAGTAGTCTTCCGATGGGGGGGCCCCAGCATTTT.

This clone was detected a few times. The chain is built from TRBV9 and TRBJ2-1; TRBD1 aligns across 11 bases. Germline CDR1 SGDLS, CDR2 YYNGEE. V was clipped by 4 bases and J by 8 bases; unmatched bases: 8. This CDR3 region has 15 residues. The CDR3 reads CASSHGQGATDEQFF. The CDR3 coding sequence is TGTGCCAGCAGCCACGGACAGGGGGCGACTGATGAGCAGTTCTTC.

The chain has TRBV6-1 and TRBJ2-1, with 8 bases aligning to TRBD2. In germline, CDR1 is MNHNS, CDR2 SASEGT. Losses at the gene ends were 3 bases for V and 6 bases for J; bases not matched to a gene: 10. This CDR3 region has 16 residues. The CDR3: CASSEPGTSVGNEQFF. CDR3 in DNA: TGTGCCAGCAGTGAGCCCGGGACTAGTGTCGGCAATGAGCAGTTCTTC.

The rearrangement uses TRBV19 and TRBJ2-1; D possibly corresponds to TRBD2 (6 bases). The ends were cut back, 10 bases at V and 0 bases at J, with 19 bases in the middle. Germline V gene data show CDR1 as LNHDA and CDR2 as SQIVND (reference sequence). This CDR3 contains 16 residues. CDR3 DNA: TGTGCCACCCGATCGGGACTTGCCGCCTCCTACAATGAGCAGTTCTTC. This encodes CATRSGLAASYNEQFF.

The V and J genes are TRBV14 and TRBJ1-2; 7 bases map to TRBD1. Trimming removed 3 bases from V and 5 bases from J; junction bases left unmatched: 18. CDR1 is SGHDN, CDR2 FVKESK, per germline. The CDR3 length is 18 residues. CDR3 in amino acids: CASSQSGTEGYDEYGYTF. CDR3 in DNA: TGTGCCAGCAGCCAGAGTGGGACAGAAGGCTACGACGAGTATGGCTACACCTTC. Together with reference TRBV14 and TRBJ1-2, the CDR3 gives the full variable domain: EAGVTQFPSHSVIEKGQTVTLRCDPISGHDNLYWYRRVMGKEIKFLLHFVKESKQDESGMPNNRFLAERTGGTYSTLKVQPAELEDSGVYFCASSQSGTEGYDEYGYTFGSGTRLTVV.

Only a few counts were recorded for this clone. The rearrangement uses TRBV6-4 and TRBJ2-7, with 10 bases lining up with TRBD2. J lost 9 bases, V lost 4 bases, and 12 bases had no gene match. Germline values: CDR1 MRHNA, CDR2 SNTAGT. This CDR3 spans 15 amino acids. The chain's CDR3 is CASSAQSGGAGRQYF. The DNA for the CDR3 is TGTGCCAGCAGTGCCCAGAGCGGGGGGGCCGGACGGCAGTACTTC.

This sequence joins TRBV5-6 and TRBJ1-1, with D maybe TRBD1 (6 bases). The CDR3 is made up of 16 amino acids. Germline CDR1 reads SGHDT; CDR2 reads YYEEEE. The ends were cut back, 4 bases at V and 5 bases at J, with 21 bases in the middle. DNA for the CDR3: TGTGCCAGCAGCAAACTCTACGCGGGGGCCGGGACTGAAGCTTTCTTT. Translation gives CASSKLYAGAGTEAFF. The full variable domain, with the rest looked up from reference TRBV5-6 and TRBJ1-1, is DAGVTQSPTHLIKTRGQQVTLRCSPKSGHDTVSWYQQALGQGPQFIFQYYEEEERQRGNFPDRFSGHQFPNYSSELNVNALLLGDSALYLCASSKLYAGAGTEAFFGQGTRLTVV.

This rearrangement joins TRBV7-2 to TRBJ2-1, with 10 bases matching TRBD2. The CDR3 consists of 16 residues. Germline values: CDR1 SGHTA, CDR2 FQGNSA. J lost 12 bases, V lost 5 bases, and 16 bases had no gene match. In nucleotides, the CDR3 is TGTGCCAGCAGCCCCCGTCAAGCGGGGGGGAGGGGGAGGCAGTTCTTC. The encoded protein is CASSPRQAGGRGRQFF.

The rearrangement uses TRBV18 and TRBJ2-7; TRBD1 matches 9 bases. This CDR3 has 13 residues. Germline-derived CDR1 and CDR2 are KGHSH and LQKENI. V lost 3 bases, J lost 6 bases, and 3 bases stayed unmatched. The CDR3 region has the DNA TGTGCCAGCTCACCTTCGACAGGGGGCGAGCAGTACTTC. Amino acids: CASSPSTGGEQYF.

The rearrangement uses TRBV29-1 and TRBJ2-2; 7 bases fit TRBD1. Trimming took 6 bases from V and 0 from J; bases not matched to a gene: 4. Looked up from germline, CDR1 is SQVTM and CDR2 is ANQGSEA. This CDR3 is built from 14 residues. CDR3 nucleotides: TGCAGCGTCGTAGGGACAGCGAACACCGGGGAGCTGTTTTTT. Its translation is CSVVGTANTGELFF.

The V gene is TRBV10-3, the J gene TRBJ1-5; 10 nucleotides align to TRBD1. The germline CDR1 and CDR2 sequences are ENHRY and SYGVKD. This CDR3 contains 15 residues. Trimming at V came to 0 bases and at J to 9 bases, leaving 5 bases not matched to a gene. CDR3 DNA: TGTGCCATCAGTGAGTCCGGGACAGGGGAAAGGCCCCAGCATTTT. It codes for CAISESGTGERPQHF.

This clone was picked up one time. This chain links TRBV6-4 with TRBJ1-5; D unresolved. The CDR3 is made up of 14 amino acids. Germline-derived CDR1 and CDR2 are MRHNA and SNTAGT. The V and J ends lost 0 bases and 6 bases respectively, with 9 bases between them. The CDR3 DNA is TGTGCCAGCAGTGACTCCCAGGAAGGTCAGCCCCAGCATTTT. Translation: CASSDSQEGQPQHF.

The sample holds one count of this clone. The V call is TRBV4-2, the J call TRBJ1-4, with 8 positions matching TRBD1. CDR3 length equals 14 residues. With V trimmed by 4 bases and J by 8 bases, 6 bases remained unmatched. CDR1 is LGHNA, CDR2 YNFKEQ, per germline. CDR3 region: CASSPGQGNEKLFF. The CDR3 DNA is TGTGCCAGCAGCCCCGGACAGGGTAACGAAAAACTGTTTTTT.

Regarding this clone: Other DNA sequences in this sample translate to the same CDR3. The chain links TRBV9 to TRBJ2-3; 8 bases agree with TRBD1. Per the germline V gene, CDR1 is SGDLS and CDR2 is YYNGEE. With V trimmed by 0 bases and J by 0 bases, 3 bases remained unmatched. CDR3 length: 16 residues. The CDR3 is CASSVDTGGSTDTQYF. CDR3 in DNA: TGTGCCAGCAGCGTAGATACAGGGGGAAGCACAGATACGCAGTATTTT.

The gene calls are TRBV16 and TRBJ1-5; no firm D call. Trimming took 1 base from V and 7 from J, leaving 11 bases between them. Looked up from germline, CDR1 is KGHSY and CDR2 is FQNENV. The CDR3 sequence is 14 residues long. The CDR3 nucleotides are TGTGCCAGCAGCCAATTGGCCCAGACACAGCCCCAGCATTTT. This codes for CASSQLAQTQPQHF.